What follows is one T cell receptor beta chain and its context. Its specificity is unknown. The data stem from a study of T cell responses to AZD1222 COVID-19 vaccine. Findings and caveats of the study: Receipt of two AZD1222 doses was followed by a rise in Spike-specific TCR breadth and depth. It was only a handful of AZD1222 recipients who were seropositive at baseline.

Libraries were prepared by immunoSEQ multiplex PCR; TCRdb keeps only in-frame clonotypes and omits some of them. There are some 170,000 clones in the sample; about nine tenths occur only once, and roughly 4% lies in the top ten. Trimming pared 0 bases from V and 1 base from J, leaving 3 bases between. The CDR3 has 13 amino acids. CDR1 and CDR2 (germline): SGDLS, YYNGEE. The material sequenced was peripheral blood, taken 28 days after the second dose of the MenACWY control vaccine. This clonotype was obtained from an adult who received the MenACWY meningococcal vaccine as a control. This chain joins TRBV9 and TRBJ2-3; D ambiguous. The CDR3 coding sequence is TGTGCCAGCAGCGTAGCCCGCACAGATACGCAGTATTTT. Translated: CASSVARTDTQYF.